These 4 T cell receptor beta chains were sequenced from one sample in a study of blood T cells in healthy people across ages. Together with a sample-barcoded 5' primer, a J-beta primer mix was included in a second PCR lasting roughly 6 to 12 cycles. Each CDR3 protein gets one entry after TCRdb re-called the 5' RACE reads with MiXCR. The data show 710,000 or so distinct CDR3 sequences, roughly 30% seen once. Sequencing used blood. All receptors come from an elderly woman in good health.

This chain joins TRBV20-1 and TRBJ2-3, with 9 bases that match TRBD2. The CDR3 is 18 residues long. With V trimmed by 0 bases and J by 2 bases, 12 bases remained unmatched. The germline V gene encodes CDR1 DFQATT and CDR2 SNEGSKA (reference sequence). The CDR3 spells CSARDQREVPLDTDTQYF. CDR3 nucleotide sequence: TGCAGTGCTAGAGATCAGCGGGAGGTCCCCTTAGACACAGATACGCAGTATTTT.

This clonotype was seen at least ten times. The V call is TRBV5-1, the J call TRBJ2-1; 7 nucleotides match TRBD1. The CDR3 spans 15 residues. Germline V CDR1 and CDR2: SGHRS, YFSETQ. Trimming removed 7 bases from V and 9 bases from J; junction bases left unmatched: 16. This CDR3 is CASGPGQLSVSEQFF. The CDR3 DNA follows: TGCGCCAGCGGGCCGGGACAGCTAAGTGTGAGTGAGCAGTTCTTC.

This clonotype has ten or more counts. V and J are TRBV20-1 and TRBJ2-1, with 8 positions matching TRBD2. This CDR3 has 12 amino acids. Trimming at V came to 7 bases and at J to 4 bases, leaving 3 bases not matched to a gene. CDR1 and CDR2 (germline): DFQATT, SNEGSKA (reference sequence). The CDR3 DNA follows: TGCAGTGTAGGCGGGGGGTACAATGAGCAGTTCTTC. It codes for CSVGGGYNEQFF.

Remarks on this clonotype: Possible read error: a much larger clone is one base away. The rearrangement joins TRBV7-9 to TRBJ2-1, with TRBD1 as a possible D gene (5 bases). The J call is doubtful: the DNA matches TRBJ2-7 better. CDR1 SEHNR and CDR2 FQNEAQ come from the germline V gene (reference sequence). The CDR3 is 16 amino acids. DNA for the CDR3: TGTGCCAGCAGCGCACAGGTTAGGGCATCCTACAATGAGCAGTACTTC. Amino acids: CASSAQVRASYNEQYF.